What follows are 13 T cell receptor beta chains derived from one specimen sequenced in a study of identical twins. TCRdb passed the 5' RACE reads through MiXCR, listing each CDR3 protein once. The data contain some 240,000 distinct CDR3 sequences, about 8.3% of them singletons. These data were likewise used in another study, on yellow fever vaccine responses in identical twins.

Sequenced input: CD8+ T cells sorted from blood. Receptors originate from a woman aged 18-29 years in good health.

The chain couples TRBV4-3 to TRBJ2-6, with D perhaps TRBD1 (6 bases). This CDR3 contains 17 residues. The V gene lost 0 bases and the J gene lost 4 bases, with 13 bases spanning the gap. Germline V gene lookup returns CDR1 LGHNA and CDR2 YSLEER. This CDR3 reads CASSQEGRGSGANVLTF. The CDR3 coding sequence is TGCGCCAGCAGCCAAGAGGGCAGGGGTTCAGGGGCCAACGTCCTGACTTTC.

This clonotype appeared a few times. The chain is built from TRBV6-2 or TRBV6-3 and TRBJ2-4; D remains unclear. The germline V gene has CDR1 MNHEY and CDR2 SVGEGT. Trimming shortened V by 3 bases and J by 0 bases, and 6 bases separated the two germline ends. This CDR3 has 14 residues. The DNA for the CDR3 is TGTGCCAGCAGTTATCGCGTAGCCAAAAACATTCAGTACTTC. Encoded protein: CASSYRVAKNIQYF.

The rearrangement uses TRBV28 and TRBJ2-2; unclear D gene. Germline CDR1 reads MDHEN; CDR2 reads SYDVKM. This CDR3 contains 12 residues. V lost 6 bases and J 3 bases, leaving 5 bases between the germline ends. The CDR3 coding sequence is TGTGCCAGCAGGGGGTACACCGGGGAGCTGTTTTTT. As protein: CASRGYTGELFF.

The chain carries TRBV20-1 and TRBJ2-7, with D perhaps TRBD2 (5 bases). Trimming removed 3 bases at V and 6 bases at J, with 12 bases between. The CDR3 loop spans 12 amino acids. The germline V gene has CDR1 DFQATT and CDR2 SNEGSKA (reference sequence). Here the CDR3 reads CSASSWRSEQYF. DNA for the CDR3: TGCAGTGCTAGTTCGTGGAGGAGCGAGCAGTACTTC.

This clonotype was recorded at least ten times. The chain combines TRBV7-8 with TRBJ2-2, with 7 bases aligning to TRBD2. Germline CDR1 SGHVS, CDR2 FQNEAQ. The CDR3 sequence is 17 residues long. With V trimmed by 2 bases and J by 10 bases, 16 bases remained unmatched. CDR3 residues: CASSLPRAGHVPEELFF. The CDR3 bases are TGTGCCAGCAGCTTACCGAGAGCGGGGCATGTCCCAGAGGAGCTGTTTTTT.

The chain is built from TRBV5-1 and TRBJ2-7, with D perhaps matching TRBD1 (6 bases). CDR3 size: 16 residues. Trimming cost V 0 bases and J 2 bases, with 15 bases left between them. Germline CDR1 is SGHRS and CDR2 is YFSETQ. CDR3: CASSLARGYNAYEQYF. In DNA, the CDR3 is TGCGCCAGCAGCTTGGCCAGGGGATACAATGCCTACGAGCAGTACTTC. The variable domain in full, completed from reference TRBV5-1 and TRBJ2-7, reads KAGVTQTPRYLIKTRGQQVTLSCSPISGHRSVSWYQQTPGQGLQFLFEYFSETQRNKGNFPGRFSGRQFSNSRSEMNVSTLELGDSALYLCASSLARGYNAYEQYFGPGTRLTVT.

In its sample, this clonotype was seen a few times. The chain carries TRBV20-1 and TRBJ1-4, with D possibly TRBD1 on 5 matching bases. V lost 6 bases and J lost 3, with 20 bases in between. The germline V gene has CDR1 DFQATT and CDR2 SNEGSKA (reference sequence). The CDR3 loop spans 16 amino acids. As DNA, the CDR3 is TGCAGTGCCAAATCGGGACGGACACAGTCTAATGAAAAACTGTTTTTT. Protein sequence: CSAKSGRTQSNEKLFF.

This clonotype appeared many times. The chain uses TRBV29-1 and TRBJ2-2; 10 nucleotides align to TRBD2. With V trimmed by 4 bases and J by 7 bases, 9 bases remained unmatched. The V gene's germline CDR1 is SQVTM and CDR2 ANQGSEA. The CDR3 is 15 amino acids. In DNA, the CDR3 is TGCAGCGTTGTATCTGGCCTAGCGGGAGTCGGGGAGCTGTTTTTT. Encoded protein: CSVVSGLAGVGELFF.

The chain employs TRBV4-2 and TRBJ1-1; 9 positions agree with TRBD1. V lost 3 bases, J lost 3 bases, and 5 bases stayed unmatched. The CDR3 is made up of 15 amino acids. Germline CDR1 reads LGHNA; CDR2 reads YNFKEQ. CDR3 nucleotides: TGTGCCAGCAGCCACGGGACAGGGAAACACACTGAAGCTTTCTTT. This gives the protein CASSHGTGKHTEAFF.

This clonotype was picked up many times. The rearrangement links TRBV29-1 to TRBJ2-5, with D unclear. Deletions cut 0 bases from V and 2 bases from J, with 10 bases between. Germline V lookup: CDR1 SQVTM, CDR2 ANQGSEA. The CDR3 length is 14 residues. The CDR3 region is CSVEDLDIQETQYF. The CDR3 DNA sequence: TGCAGCGTTGAAGATCTAGACATACAAGAGACCCAGTACTTC.

This clonotype was seen many times. J is TRBJ1-2 and V is TRBV12-3 or TRBV12-4, with 9 bases identical to TRBD1. The CDR3 runs 15 residues. V gave up 4 bases and J gave up 0 bases; unmatched junction bases: 3. The CDR3 DNA follows: TGTGCCAGCAGTTCTGACAGGGGGTCTAACTATGGCTACACCTTC. Translated: CASSSDRGSNYGYTF.

The chain has TRBV7-3 and TRBJ2-7; perhaps TRBD2 as D (5 bases). The length of the CDR3 is 14 residues. Germline V lookup: CDR1 SGHTA, CDR2 FQGTGA. The V end was cut by 6 bases, the J end by 0 bases, with 12 bases between. CDR3 nucleotides: TGTGCCAGCAGTAAATATGGAGGCTCCTACGAGCAGTACTTC. Its protein is CASSKYGGSYEQYF.

This clonotype has only a few counts. The rearrangement joins TRBV27 to TRBJ1-1, with D possibly matching TRBD1 (5 bases). Trimming left V 6 bases short and J 4 bases short, with 15 bases between. Germline values: CDR1 MNHEY, CDR2 SMNVEV (reference sequence). The CDR3 covers 14 residues. The CDR3 DNA reads as TGTGCCAGCAGCGGACACCTCACAGCCACTGAAGCTTTCTTT. This gives the protein CASSGHLTATEAFF.